Below are 18 T cell receptor beta chains sequenced from a single sample in a study of shared clonotypes between healthy human individuals (dated by TCRdb to about 2020). The method was the immunoSEQ multiplex PCR assay. This is the immuneACCESS table as TCRdb keeps it, with only in-frame sequences that have V and J called. A part of the clones is gone; compared with another copy, unresolved V genes explain less than half, and the rest is unexplained. The sample table lists about 520,000 clones, around four fifths of them with a count of one. The top ten clonotypes cover 12% of the sample. The source material was PBMCs. These receptors were taken from a woman in her thirties or forties in good health. Some clones in this sample may be carry-over from other donors' samples.

V and J are TRBV5-4 and TRBJ2-2; D not resolved. Trimming left V 4 bases short and J 0 bases short, with 10 bases between. The CDR3 totals 15 residues. Germline CDR1 reads SGHNT; CDR2 reads YYREEE (reference sequence). CDR3 region: CASSPDLTNTGELFF. The DNA of the CDR3 is TGTGCCAGCAGCCCGGACCTAACGAACACCGGGGAGCTGTTTTTT.

This clone was seen a single time. The chain has TRBV5-4 and TRBJ2-3; 13 nucleotides agree with TRBD2. V gave up 0 bases and J gave up 14 bases; unmatched junction bases: 6. CDR1 is SGHNT and CDR2 is YYREEE in the germline V gene (reference sequence). The CDR3 is 14 amino acids. CDR3 coding DNA: TGTGCCAGCAGCTTGGATGGACTAGCGGGAGTAGCGTATTTT. It specifies CASSLDGLAGVAYF.

The CDR3 is CASSLAFLGPGDLLAGVGEQFF. DNA for the CDR3: TGCGCCAGCAGCTTGGCCTTTCTGGGACCGGGAGACCTACTAGCGGGAGTGGGGGAGCAGTTCTTC. The chain combines TRBV5-1 with TRBJ2-1, with 11 bases lining up with TRBD2. The junction had 27 bases not matched to a gene; V was cut back by 0 bases and J by 10 bases. This CDR3 has 22 residues. Germline loops: CDR1 SGHRS, CDR2 YFSETQ.

J is TRBJ2-7 and V is TRBV18, with TRBD1 identical over 9 bases. Germline CDR1 and CDR2: KGHSH and LQKENI. The trim removed 3 bases at V and 4 bases at J, leaving 4 bases unmatched. This CDR3 is 14 amino acids long. The CDR3 nucleotides read TGTGCCAGCTCACCGGGACAGGGTAGTTACGAGCAGTACTTC. The encoded protein is CASSPGQGSYEQYF.

This clone was detected ten times or more. Additional DNA sequences in this sample encode the identical CDR3. The chain uses TRBV6-5 and TRBJ1-3; D is undetermined. CDR3 size: 15 residues. The germline gives CDR1 MNHEY, CDR2 SVGAGI. V was shortened by 2 bases and J by 0 bases, with 8 bases between the two germline ends. In DNA, the CDR3 is TGTGCCAGCAGTTACCGGTGGAGCTCTGGAAACACCATATATTTT. Its protein is CASSYRWSSGNTIYF.

The chain carries TRBV4-2 and TRBJ1-1; D may be TRBD1 (5 bases). The CDR3 length is 16 residues. V dropped 3 bases and J dropped 3 bases, with 17 bases sitting between them. CDR1 is LGHNA, CDR2 YNFKEQ, per germline. The DNA of the CDR3 is TGTGCCAGCAGCCATTTTGGGTGGGGCGACGACACTGAAGCTTTCTTT. Protein sequence: CASSHFGWGDDTEAFF.

The V gene is TRBV28, the J gene TRBJ2-1; TRBD2 aligns across 11 bases. Germline V gene lookup returns CDR1 MDHEN and CDR2 SYDVKM. J was trimmed by 7 bases and V by 7 bases; bases with no gene match: 12. This CDR3 region has 16 residues. The CDR3 loop is CASTIVLAGVRNEQFF. Written as DNA, the CDR3 is TGTGCCAGCACTATTGTACTAGCGGGAGTTCGGAATGAGCAGTTCTTC. The whole variable domain, filled in from reference TRBV28 and TRBJ2-1, reads DVKVTQSSRYLVKRTGEKVFLECVQDMDHENMFWYRQDPGLGLRLIYFSYDVKMKEKGDIPEGYSVSREKKERFSLILESASTNQTSMYLCASTIVLAGVRNEQFFGPGTRLTVL.

The chain has TRBV2 and TRBJ1-1, with 7 bases matching TRBD1. Per the germline V gene, CDR1 is SNHLY and CDR2 is FYNNEI. The CDR3 sequence is 12 residues long. The CDR3 here is CAYGTEYTEAFF. For the CDR3, the DNA is TGTGCGTACGGGACAGAGTACACTGAAGCTTTCTTT.

V usage is TRBV5-1 and J usage is TRBJ2-3; 10 bases map to TRBD1. CDR3 size: 17 residues. The germline CDR1 and CDR2 sequences are SGHRS and YFSETQ. V trimming: 3 bases; J trimming: 4 bases; junction bases outside the gene matches: 11. CDR3 protein: CASSYSGTGAGADTQYF. The CDR3 DNA is TGCGCCAGCAGCTACTCCGGGACAGGGGCGGGGGCAGATACGCAGTATTTT.

V is TRBV2 and J is TRBJ2-4; the match to TRBD1 covers 7 bases. After removal of 9 bases from V and 6 bases from J, the junction contained 5 bases not matched to a gene. Germline V CDR1 and CDR2: SNHLY, FYNNEI. The CDR3 totals 12 residues. In DNA form, the CDR3 reads TGTGCCAGTCGTCGACAGGGAAACATTCAGTACTTC. Translation: CASRRQGNIQYF. Looking up the rest from reference TRBV2 and TRBJ2-4 gives the full variable domain: EPEVTQTPSHQVTQMGQEVILRCVPISNHLYFYWYRQILGQKVEFLVSFYNNEISEKSEIFDDQFSVERPDGSNFTLKIRSTKLEDSAMYFCASRRQGNIQYFGAGTRLSVL.

This clone has just a few counts. The chain recombines TRBV30 with TRBJ1-1; D is unresolved. From germline, CDR1 is GTSNPN and CDR2 SVGIG (reference sequence). Trimming removed 2 bases at V and 0 bases at J, with 7 bases between. CDR3 length: 13 residues. CDR3 sequence reads: CAWSRRMNTEAFF. DNA for the CDR3: TGTGCCTGGAGTCGAAGGATGAACACTGAAGCTTTCTTT. The whole variable domain, remainder taken from reference TRBV30 and TRBJ1-1, is SQTIHQWPATLVQPVGSPLSLECTVEGTSNPNLYWYRQAAGRGLQLLFYSVGIGQISSEVPQNLSASRPQDRQFILSSKKLLLSDSGFYLCAWSRRMNTEAFFGQGTRLTVV.

The V gene is TRBV27, the J gene TRBJ1-2; 9 bases agree with TRBD1. The CDR3 is 13 residues long. Germline V CDR1 and CDR2: MNHEY, SMNVEV (reference sequence). The junction had 3 bases not matched to a gene; V was cut back by 6 bases and J by 4 bases. The chain's CDR3 is CASRVTGGYGYTF. Here the CDR3 DNA reads TGTGCCAGCAGGGTGACAGGGGGCTATGGCTACACCTTC.

V usage is TRBV4-3 and J usage is TRBJ1-5, with unresolved D. This CDR3 region has 15 residues. The V end lost 4 bases, the J end lost 0 bases, and 10 bases lay between the germline ends. Germline loops: CDR1 LGHNA, CDR2 YSLEER. This CDR3 reads CASSPFADSNQPQHF. CDR3 DNA sequence: TGCGCCAGCAGCCCCTTCGCGGATAGCAATCAGCCCCAGCATTTT.

V gene TRBV2 combines with J gene TRBJ1-2; no clear D gene. Germline V CDR1 and CDR2: SNHLY, FYNNEI. Trimming shortened V by 4 bases and J by 1 base, and 7 bases separated the two germline ends. The CDR3 length is 13 residues. Here the CDR3 reads CASSAGGNYGYTF. The CDR3 DNA reads as TGTGCCAGCAGTGCCGGCGGTAACTATGGCTACACCTTC.

The chain joins TRBV7-2 to TRBJ2-5; weak D call: TRBD2 (6 bases). V dropped 3 bases and J dropped 5 bases, with 13 bases sitting between them. The CDR3 extends over 14 amino acids. Germline loops: CDR1 SGHTA, CDR2 FQGNSA. The CDR3 protein is CASSFLGGEETQYF. CDR3 in DNA: TGTGCCAGCAGCTTTTTAGGAGGGGAGGAGACCCAGTACTTC. Combining the CDR3 with reference TRBV7-2 and TRBJ2-5 gives the whole variable domain GAGVSQSPSNKVTEKGKDVELRCDPISGHTALYWYRQSLGQGLEFLIYFQGNSAPDKSGLPSDRFSAERTGGSVSTLTIQRTQQEDSAVYLCASSFLGGEETQYFGPGTRLLVL.

The chain links TRBV27 to TRBJ2-7; 9 nucleotides agree with TRBD1. V shed 9 bases and J 4 bases; nucleotides not matched to a gene: 7. This CDR3 has 13 amino acids. CDR1 and CDR2 from the germline V gene are MNHEY and SMNVEV (reference sequence). The CDR3 loop reads CARGQGKDYEQYF. In DNA form, the CDR3 reads TGTGCCAGGGGACAGGGTAAGGATTACGAGCAGTACTTC.

J is TRBJ2-1 and V is TRBV4-1, with 13 positions matching TRBD2. CDR3 length equals 17 residues. The germline gives CDR1 MGHRA, CDR2 YSYEKL. The trim removed 3 bases at V and 1 base at J, leaving 3 bases unmatched. The CDR3 loop is CASSHWTSGSSYNEQFF. The CDR3 region has the DNA TGCGCCAGCAGCCACTGGACTAGCGGGAGTTCCTACAATGAGCAGTTCTTC.

The chain links TRBV2 to TRBJ2-5, with D possibly TRBD1 on 6 matching bases. Between the trimmed V and J ends, which lost 6 bases and 1 base, there was a span of 12 bases. CDR1 SNHLY and CDR2 FYNNEI come from the germline V gene. CDR3 length equals 14 residues. The CDR3: CASRGDTSQETQYF. CDR3 nucleotides: TGTGCCAGCAGAGGGGACACGTCCCAAGAGACCCAGTACTTC.